This TCR beta chain was recorded in a study of brain T cells in children with intractable seizures. Whole-study results and caveats: Pre- and post-surgery blood differed in depth, so pre-surgery absences may be undersampling.

The CDR3 has 18 amino acids. Unmatched junction bases numbered 18, after V lost 6 bases and J lost 0 bases. Germline assignment: CDR1 SGHTS and CDR2 YDEGEE. Sequencing used immunoSEQ multiplex PCR; TCRdb keeps in-frame clones, though not all of them. The table shows about 340,000 clones, with roughly 93% occurring only once. Regarding time point: blood from clinic visit 5 months post-surgery; TSC patient then seizure free. The sequenced cases were selected for having the highest brain T cell transcript signatures. Patients received at least one anti-epileptic drug before surgery. To note about this clone: No antigen is known for it.

The chain uses TRBV5-8 and TRBJ2-7; TRBD2 aligns across 7 bases. The specimen comprised peripheral blood, sampled 4 to 5 months after surgery. The sequence derives from a boy under two years old with tuberous sclerosis and intractable seizures. In nucleotides, the CDR3 is TGTGCCAGCATTCTTCGGACACCTTTCGGGGGGAACTCCTACGAGCAGTACTTC. Translated: CASILRTPFGGNSYEQYF.